The clone carrying this T cell receptor beta chain has a handful of counts. TCRdb used MiXCR to reprocess the RT-PCR reads, holding one entry per CDR3 protein. The table has 57,000 or so distinct CDR3 sequences, about an eighth seen once. This entry belongs to a study of patients and donors after allogeneic stem cell transplantation. The V and J ends lost 5 bases and 2 bases, in that order; junction bases with no gene match: 3. The CDR3 runs to 15 residues. Germline V CDR1 and CDR2: SEHNR, FQNEAQ (reference sequence). The sequence was obtained from a human donor who was either an allogeneic HSCT recipient or a stem cell or donor lymphocyte infusion donor (not recorded which). It is not recorded whose cells these are; they may come from a transplant donor. This rearrangement joins TRBV7-9 to TRBJ2-7; 13 bases map to TRBD2. The specimen was blood, either unsorted or a sorted T cell fraction (not recorded which). The CDR3, as DNA: TGTGCCAGCAGCCCACTAGCGGGAGGGACCTACGAGCAGTACTTC. Amino acid sequence: CASSPLAGGTYEQYF.